Given below is one T cell receptor beta chain in context. Antigen unknown. Unique molecular identifiers were built into the TCR beta cDNA libraries. The T cell input of roughly 0.9 to 11 million gave a few hundred thousand cDNA molecules. TCRdb re-called the PCR reads through MiXCR, storing one row per CDR3 protein. The sample has fewer than 600,000 distinct CDR3 sequences; approximately 46% are singletons. Looked up from germline, CDR1 is KGHSH and CDR2 is LQKENI. Unmatched junction bases numbered 7, after V lost 2 bases and J lost 1 base. This CDR3 is built from 16 residues. This sample was taken from a study of post-analysis software for immune sequencing data. The study's findings and limits: Under the F measure, samples that were prepared in one batch clustered strongly together. TRBV segments more frequent in patients than in controls numbered a few and included TRBV5-6, TRBV5-1 and TRBV20-1.

The rearrangement joins TRBV18 to TRBJ1-2; 7 bases line up with TRBD1. Sample: blood. The TCR was taken from a girl aged 10 to 17 with multiple sclerosis. The CDR3 sequence is CASSPARQGHNYGYTF. The CDR3 DNA reads as TGTGCCAGCTCACCAGCCAGACAGGGCCATAACTATGGCTACACCTTC.